One sample yielded the 32 T cell receptor beta chains listed below, sequenced in a study of neoadjuvant anti-PD-1 for oral cavity cancer. Specified time point: after neoadjuvant nivolumab, at surgical resection. Profiled with immunoSEQ multiplex PCR; TCRdb holds only in-frame clones, not every one. Here the sample spans fewer than 10,000 clones, just under 70% being singletons. Sequenced material: PBMCs, taken after nivolumab (anti-PD-1) treatment. The receptors here all came from a person between 40 and 79 years old with oral cavity squamous cell carcinoma.

CDR3 sequence (DNA): TGTGCCAGCAGCTTAGACGTTGGGGGGGCAGATACGCAGTATTTT. Its translation is CASSLDVGGADTQYF. This sequence joins TRBV11-2 and TRBJ2-3; 7 bases line up with TRBD2. V shed 0 bases, J shed 4 bases, and the junction held 4 bases outside the gene matches. This CDR3 is 15 amino acids long. The V gene's germline CDR1 is SGHAT and CDR2 FQNNGV.

The V gene is TRBV29-1, the J gene TRBJ1-1; D not certain. This CDR3 has 16 residues. CDR1 is SQVTM and CDR2 is ANQGSEA in the germline V gene. The V gene lost 2 bases and the J gene lost 8 bases, with 24 bases spanning the gap. The CDR3 spells CSVETLLTAIPREAFF. The CDR3 DNA follows: TGCAGCGTTGAAACACTCTTAACAGCAATCCCACGAGAAGCTTTCTTT.

The chain links TRBV4-1 to TRBJ2-5, with 12 bases matching TRBD2. Germline values: CDR1 MGHRA, CDR2 YSYEKL. The CDR3 consists of 16 residues. The V and J ends lost 7 bases and 5 bases, in that order; junction bases with no gene match: 11. CDR3 DNA sequence: TGCGCCAGCACCCTGACTAGCGGGGGACCCGGGGAGACCCAGTACTTC. Translation: CASTLTSGGPGETQYF.

The chain links TRBV6-5 to TRBJ2-7, with TRBD1 matching over 9 bases. The junction had 8 bases not matched to a gene; V was cut back by 5 bases and J by 6 bases. Germline CDR1 and CDR2: MNHEY and SVGAGI. CDR3 size: 14 residues. The CDR3 is CASSTGQGRFEQYF. In DNA, the CDR3 is TGTGCCAGCAGTACAGGACAGGGGCGGTTCGAGCAGTACTTC.

V usage is TRBV4-1 and J usage is TRBJ2-5; perhaps D is TRBD1 or TRBD2 (5 bases each). In germline, CDR1 is MGHRA, CDR2 YSYEKL. V was shortened by 2 bases and J by 12 bases, with 19 bases between the two germline ends. The CDR3 loop spans 14 amino acids. The CDR3, as DNA: TGCGCCAGCAGCCAAAACACCATTTCGGGGCGCGAGTACTTC. It is translated as CASSQNTISGREYF.

The rearrangement links TRBV28 to TRBJ1-2; 8 bases line up with TRBD1. The CDR3 is made up of 14 amino acids. V trimming: 3 bases; J trimming: 7 bases; junction bases outside the gene matches: 7. In germline, CDR1 is MDHEN, CDR2 SYDVKM. CDR3 DNA: TGTGCCAGCAGTTTGTCTGGACAGGGAGTTGGCTACACCTTC. Protein: CASSLSGQGVGYTF.

This rearrangement joins TRBV5-1 to TRBJ1-1; a weak D match, TRBD1 (6 bases). This CDR3 spans 14 amino acids. Germline V CDR1 and CDR2: SGHRS, YFSETQ. Trimming took 3 bases from V and 1 from J, leaving 10 bases between them. The CDR3 loop reads CASSWTTGNTEAFF. CDR3 sequence (DNA): TGCGCCAGCAGCTGGACGACAGGGAACACTGAAGCTTTCTTT. The entire variable domain, with the rest obtained from reference TRBV5-1 and TRBJ1-1, is as follows: KAGVTQTPRYLIKTRGQQVTLSCSPISGHRSVSWYQQTPGQGLQFLFEYFSETQRNKGNFPGRFSGRQFSNSRSEMNVSTLELGDSALYLCASSWTTGNTEAFFGQGTRLTVV.

This sequence joins TRBV6-1 and TRBJ1-5; 8 bases fit TRBD1. Germline CDR1 reads MNHNS; CDR2 reads SASEGT. The junction had 14 bases not matched to a gene; V was cut back by 5 bases and J by 11 bases. The CDR3 runs to 15 residues. CDR3 DNA: TGTGCCAGCAGTTTGACAGGGGCCGACGGGCGGTCCCAGCATTTT. As protein: CASSLTGADGRSQHF.

The chain joins TRBV9 to TRBJ1-6; D gene unclear. Trimming removed 4 bases at V and 0 bases at J, with 11 bases between. This CDR3 is 16 amino acids long. CDR1 SGDLS and CDR2 YYNGEE come from the germline V gene. The CDR3 protein is CASSPDLSSYNSPLHF. The CDR3 nucleotides read TGTGCCAGCAGCCCGGACCTCAGCTCCTATAATTCACCCCTCCACTTT.

The V gene is TRBV11-1, the J gene TRBJ2-5; 7 bases line up with TRBD2. This CDR3 spans 15 amino acids. V was pared by 5 bases and J by 5 bases, with 11 bases of the junction left unmatched. Germline values: CDR1 SGHAT, CDR2 FQDESV (reference sequence). This CDR3 is CASSLGRVAEETQYF. For the CDR3, the DNA is TGTGCCAGCAGCCTAGGGAGGGTAGCGGAGGAGACCCAGTACTTC.

The J gene is TRBJ1-6, the V gene TRBV6-4; D remains ambiguous. The V end was cut by 6 bases, the J end by 10 bases, with 16 bases between. Germline loops: CDR1 MRHNA, CDR2 SNTAGT. The CDR3 loop spans 14 amino acids. The CDR3 coding sequence is TGTGCCAGCAGCCGGGGAGGGTCCCGATCACCCCTCCACTTT. Translated: CASSRGGSRSPLHF.

The gene calls are TRBV19 and TRBJ2-7, with D possibly called TRBD1 or TRBD2 (5 bases each). Germline V lookup: CDR1 LNHDA, CDR2 SQIVND (reference sequence). CDR3 length: 14 residues. V was clipped by 2 bases and J by 4 bases, with 12 bases between them. In DNA, the CDR3 is TGTGCCAGTAGTATAATCCCGGGGCAATACGAGCAGTACTTC. Protein sequence: CASSIIPGQYEQYF.

The chain couples TRBV28 to TRBJ1-2; tentative D call: TRBD1 (5 bases). The CDR3 has 12 residues. V dropped 11 bases and J dropped 4 bases, with 14 bases sitting between them. CDR1 is MDHEN, CDR2 SYDVKM, per germline. The CDR3 coding sequence is TGTGCCGCGGGGGAAAAGGGCTATGGCTACACCTTC. Its protein is CAAGEKGYGYTF.

This clone was seen a handful of times. The V gene is TRBV2, the J gene TRBJ1-2, with 7 bases aligning to TRBD1. The CDR3 covers 16 residues. J gave up 8 bases and V 1 base, and 13 bases lay outside the gene matches. The V gene's germline CDR1 is SNHLY and CDR2 FYNNEI. Written as DNA, the CDR3 is TGTGCCAGCAGTGAAGAAGCACGGGAGGGGGCGGGCGGCTACACCTTC. As protein: CASSEEAREGAGGYTF. The variable domain in full, with the rest retrieved from reference TRBV2 and TRBJ1-2, is EPEVTQTPSHQVTQMGQEVILRCVPISNHLYFYWYRQILGQKVEFLVSFYNNEISEKSEIFDDQFSVERPDGSNFTLKIRSTKLEDSAMYFCASSEEAREGAGGYTFGSGTRLTVV.

The CDR3: CASSPGLAGGGETQYF. The DNA for the CDR3 is TGTGCCAGCAGCCCTGGACTAGCGGGAGGAGGAGAGACCCAGTACTTC. This chain links TRBV7-9 with TRBJ2-5, with 14 nucleotides matching TRBD2. This CDR3 is built from 16 residues. Losses at the gene ends were 5 bases for V and 4 bases for J; bases not matched to a gene: 6. Germline V CDR1 and CDR2: SEHNR, FQNEAQ (reference sequence).

The chain employs TRBV11-2 and TRBJ2-7, with TRBD1 as a possible D gene (5 bases). Deletions cut 0 bases from V and 3 bases from J, with 15 bases between. The CDR3 length is 16 residues. The germline V gene encodes CDR1 SGHAT and CDR2 FQNNGV. The CDR3 nucleotides read TGTGCCAGCAGCTTAGATAACAGGCAGTACCTCTACGAGCAGTACTTC. This codes for CASSLDNRQYLYEQYF.

The chain carries TRBV7-3 and TRBJ1-5; D is unresolved. Trimming shortened V by 5 bases and J by 6 bases, and 14 bases separated the two germline ends. This CDR3 is 14 amino acids long. CDR1 SGHTA and CDR2 FQGTGA come from the germline V gene. CDR3 residues: CASSTRENSQPQHF. The DNA for the CDR3 is TGTGCCAGCAGCACCCGGGAAAACAGTCAGCCCCAGCATTTT. Drawing the rest from reference TRBV7-3 and TRBJ1-5, the complete variable domain is GAGVSQTPSNKVTEKGKYVELRCDPISGHTALYWYRQSLGQGPEFLIYFQGTGAADDSGLPNDRFFAVRPEGSVSTLKIQRTERGDSAVYLCASSTRENSQPQHFGDGTRLSIL.

This clone appeared a few times. The chain employs TRBV19 and TRBJ1-1; D ambiguous. This CDR3 contains 15 residues. Trimming removed 6 bases at V and 0 bases at J, with 14 bases between. Germline CDR1 is LNHDA and CDR2 is SQIVND (reference sequence). The CDR3 here is CASRVASPMNTEAFF. The CDR3 region has the DNA TGTGCCAGTAGGGTGGCATCCCCCATGAACACTGAAGCTTTCTTT.

There are a few counts of this clone. This chain joins TRBV4-1 and TRBJ2-7; weak D call: TRBD1 (7 bases). The CDR3 spans 18 residues. Germline V gene sequence: CDR1 MGHRA, CDR2 YSYEKL. The V and J ends lost 0 bases and 1 base respectively, with 19 bases between them. CDR3 in amino acids: CASSQDWLKGGQSYEQYF. The CDR3 coding sequence is TGCGCCAGCAGCCAAGATTGGCTGAAGGGGGGACAGTCCTACGAGCAGTACTTC.

The chain uses TRBV5-5 and TRBJ1-4; D is undetermined. Germline loops: CDR1 SGHKS, CDR2 YYEKEE (reference sequence). This CDR3 has 11 amino acids. V was pared by 6 bases and J by 13 bases, with 13 bases between. The CDR3 sequence is CASTPSRGLFF. The CDR3 coding sequence is TGTGCCAGCACGCCTTCCCGGGGACTGTTTTTT.

V usage is TRBV21-1 and J usage is TRBJ2-1; the DNA was not used to check the table's D call, TRBD2. TRBV21-1 is a pseudogene. The CDR3 runs to 15 residues. CDR3 residues: CASSNGESSYNEQFF. CDR3 nucleotide sequence: TGTGCCAGCAGCAACGGGGAGAGCTCCTACAATGAGCAGTTCTTC.

This chain uses TRBV11-3 with TRBJ2-1; D ambiguous. This CDR3 is built from 15 residues. Germline V gene data show CDR1 as SGHNT and CDR2 as YENEEA. The V end lost 1 base, the J end lost 2 bases, and 9 bases lay between the germline ends. This CDR3 reads CASSLARAAYNEQFF. The CDR3 region has the DNA TGTGCCAGCAGCTTAGCCCGGGCTGCCTACAATGAGCAGTTCTTC.

The V gene is TRBV5-1, the J gene TRBJ2-5; possible D gene TRBD1, 6 bases. This CDR3 has 13 residues. Per the germline V gene, CDR1 is SGHRS and CDR2 is YFSETQ. Deletions cut 4 bases from V and 6 bases from J, with 13 bases between. In DNA, the CDR3 is TGCGCCAGCAGCGTCAACAGGGCCAAGACCCAGTACTTC. This codes for CASSVNRAKTQYF. The entire variable domain, with the rest obtained from reference TRBV5-1 and TRBJ2-5, is as follows: KAGVTQTPRYLIKTRGQQVTLSCSPISGHRSVSWYQQTPGQGLQFLFEYFSETQRNKGNFPGRFSGRQFSNSRSEMNVSTLELGDSALYLCASSVNRAKTQYFGPGTRLLVL.

The genes are TRBV6-1 and TRBJ2-7, with 12 bases that match TRBD1. The CDR3 loop spans 15 amino acids. Trimming at V came to 4 bases and at J to 5 bases, leaving 6 bases not matched to a gene. Germline CDR1 MNHNS, CDR2 SASEGT. The CDR3: CASSGGGTGGHEQYF. CDR3 nucleotides: TGTGCCAGCAGTGGGGGCGGGACAGGGGGCCACGAGCAGTACTTC.

V usage is TRBV28 and J usage is TRBJ2-3, with D uncertain. Germline V gives CDR1 MDHEN, CDR2 SYDVKM. The CDR3 sequence is 13 residues long. The V gene lost 3 bases and the J gene lost 5 bases, with 9 bases spanning the gap. The chain's CDR3 is CASSFLARDTQYF. The DNA for the CDR3 is TGTGCCAGCAGTTTTTTAGCAAGAGATACGCAGTATTTT.

The chain employs TRBV4-1 and TRBJ1-3, with 9 nucleotides matching TRBD1. Losses at the gene ends were 1 base for V and 0 bases for J; bases not matched to a gene: 10. Germline CDR1 is MGHRA and CDR2 is YSYEKL. The CDR3 length is 19 residues. For the CDR3, the DNA is TGCGCCAGCAGCCAAGGAGACAGGGGGTATCGATCCTCTGGAAACACCATATATTTT. Its translation is CASSQGDRGYRSSGNTIYF.

This clone was recorded only once. V is TRBV6-5 and J is TRBJ2-3, with 11 bases aligning to TRBD1. This CDR3 is 15 amino acids long. From germline, CDR1 is MNHEY and CDR2 SVGAGI. Trimming at V came to 6 bases and at J to 5 bases, leaving 7 bases not matched to a gene. For the CDR3, the DNA is TGTGCCAGCAGCATTTGGACAGGGGGCGAAGATACGCAGTATTTT. Protein sequence: CASSIWTGGEDTQYF.

J is TRBJ2-3 and V is TRBV7-2; TRBD1 aligns across 11 bases. The CDR3 totals 15 residues. The germline V gene has CDR1 SGHTA and CDR2 FQGNSA. Trimming at V came to 5 bases and at J to 5 bases, leaving 6 bases not matched to a gene. CDR3 residues: CASSRDRGGRDTQYF. CDR3 DNA: TGTGCCAGCAGCCGGGACAGGGGGGGAAGAGATACGCAGTATTTT.

The chain joins TRBV11-3 to TRBJ2-2, with D possibly matching TRBD2 (6 bases). This CDR3 is 17 amino acids long. The germline V gene has CDR1 SGHNT and CDR2 YENEEA. The V and J ends lost 5 bases and 0 bases respectively, with 16 bases between them. CDR3 protein: CASSRSWTGANTGELFF. In DNA form, the CDR3 reads TGTGCCAGCAGCCGGTCGTGGACGGGGGCGAACACCGGGGAGCTGTTTTTT.

The sample holds a few counts of this clone. V is TRBV5-1 and J is TRBJ1-1; D might be TRBD1 (5 bases). Trimming stripped 4 bases from V and 0 bases from J, with 10 bases between. Germline CDR1 SGHRS, CDR2 YFSETQ. The CDR3 is made up of 14 amino acids. The CDR3 loop is CASSEGRMNTEAFF. DNA for the CDR3: TGCGCCAGCAGCGAGGGACGGATGAACACTGAAGCTTTCTTT.

This rearrangement joins TRBV7-9 to TRBJ2-1; TRBD2 matches 10 bases. Germline CDR1 SEHNR, CDR2 FQNEAQ (reference sequence). The V segment lost 6 bases and the J segment 3 bases; nucleotides outside the gene matches: 5. This CDR3 spans 15 amino acids. CDR3 amino acids: CASRSSGGGYNEQFF. The CDR3 nucleotides read TGTGCCAGCAGATCTAGCGGGGGAGGCTACAATGAGCAGTTCTTC.

This clone was counted a few times. V is TRBV5-1 and J is TRBJ1-1; D is possibly TRBD1 (5 bases). Between the trimmed V and J ends, which lost 4 bases and 3 bases, there was a span of 22 bases. This CDR3 has 17 amino acids. Per the germline V gene, CDR1 is SGHRS and CDR2 is YFSETQ. The CDR3 region has the DNA TGCGCCAGCAGCCCGAGGGTTTCTAGGGGCTGGTACACTGAAGCTTTCTTT. Amino acids: CASSPRVSRGWYTEAFF.